The 9 T cell receptor beta chains listed next were all sequenced from one sample in a study of immune cell composition in non-small cell lung cancer (dated by TCRdb to about 2017). The receptor library was made with the immunoSEQ multiplex PCR assay. Imported from immuneACCESS, the table was reduced by TCRdb to in-frame sequences with V and J called. These copies leave out some clones; in studies compared against another copy, an unresolved V gene accounts for under half, and the cause of the remainder is not known. Counted in this sample were 2,000 or so clones; 81% of them appeared once. The top ten hold roughly 8.5% of the sample. Sequenced material: lung tumor tissue. The receptor set was obtained from a human donor with non-small cell lung cancer.

This chain joins TRBV11-2 and TRBJ1-6; no firm D call. The CDR3 contains 15 residues. CDR1 and CDR2 (germline): SGHAT, FQNNGV. Trimming took 8 bases from V and 8 from J, leaving 19 bases between them. The CDR3 DNA reads as TGTGCCAGCGGCGGAGGGATCCTTGGGCATTCACCCCTCCACTTT. Translated, it gives CASGGGILGHSPLHF. The full variable domain, rest sourced from reference TRBV11-2 and TRBJ1-6, is EAGVAQSPRYKIIEKRQSVAFWCNPISGHATLYWYQQILGQGPKLLIQFQNNGVVDDSQLPKDRFSAERLKGVDSTLKIQPAKLEDSAVYLCASGGGILGHSPLHFGNGTRLTVT.

V is TRBV10-1 and J is TRBJ2-2; D might be TRBD1 (5 bases). V was shortened by 4 bases and J by 6 bases, with 9 bases between the two germline ends. CDR1 WNHNN and CDR2 SYGVQD come from the germline V gene (reference sequence). The CDR3 covers 13 residues. For the CDR3, the DNA is TGCGCCAGCAGTGCTCAGGGATCCGGGGAGCTGTTTTTT. Protein product: CASSAQGSGELFF.

This chain uses TRBV5-4 with TRBJ2-2; 9 bases fit TRBD1. The CDR3 length is 15 residues. V shed 2 bases and J 7 bases; nucleotides not matched to a gene: 6. CDR1 is SGHNT, CDR2 YYREEE, per germline (reference sequence). CDR3 sequence: CASSFKQGAGGELFF. The CDR3 DNA reads TGTGCCAGCAGCTTTAAACAGGGGGCAGGCGGGGAGCTGTTTTTT.

This clone was seen a handful of times. The V gene is TRBV19, the J gene TRBJ2-1; possibly TRBD2 for D (6 bases). Looked up from germline, CDR1 is LNHDA and CDR2 is SQIVND (reference sequence). The V gene lost 1 base and the J gene lost 6 bases, with 10 bases spanning the gap. The CDR3 length is 14 residues. The CDR3 spells CASSIVGTGNEQFF. The DNA for the CDR3 is TGTGCCAGTAGTATAGTGGGGACTGGCAATGAGCAGTTCTTC.

V is TRBV6-1 and J is TRBJ2-1, with D tentatively TRBD2 (7 bases). Trimming took 8 bases from V and 0 from J, leaving 11 bases between them. Per the germline V gene, CDR1 is MNHNS and CDR2 is SASEGT. The CDR3 is 14 residues long. The CDR3 reads CASGRGGSYNEQFF. CDR3 nucleotides: TGTGCCAGCGGTAGGGGGGGCTCCTACAATGAGCAGTTCTTC.

The chain is built from TRBV15 and TRBJ2-1; D is possibly TRBD2 (6 bases). Trimming removed 1 base at V and 7 bases at J, with 14 bases between. The CDR3 consists of 15 residues. Germline CDR1 LNHNV, CDR2 YYDKDF (reference sequence). As DNA, the CDR3 is TGTGCCACCAGCAGAGGCCGGACCAGCGGGAATGAGCAGTTCTTC. Its protein product is CATSRGRTSGNEQFF.

The gene calls are TRBV7-2 and TRBJ1-2; a possible D gene is TRBD1 (6 bases). The germline V and J ends were trimmed by 5 bases and 8 bases, with 15 bases remaining between them. Germline V gene lookup returns CDR1 SGHTA and CDR2 FQGNSA. CDR3 size: 13 residues. CDR3 nucleotides: TGTGCCAGCAGCCCCCGGGGAGGGGGAGGCTACACCTTC. Translating it yields CASSPRGGGGYTF.

V is TRBV11-3 and J is TRBJ2-3; 7 bases are a match to TRBD2. This CDR3 is built from 16 residues. CDR1 is SGHNT, CDR2 YENEEA, per germline. The V and J ends lost 0 bases and 0 bases, in that order; junction bases with no gene match: 3. This chain's CDR3 is CASSLDGSGSTDTQYF. The CDR3 DNA sequence: TGTGCCAGCAGCTTAGATGGTAGCGGGAGCACAGATACGCAGTATTTT.

The V and J genes are TRBV7-6 and TRBJ2-7, with 8 bases lining up with TRBD2. CDR3 length equals 14 residues. Losses at the gene ends were 4 bases for V and 9 bases for J; bases not matched to a gene: 11. The V gene's germline CDR1 is SGHVS and CDR2 FNYEAQ. CDR3 DNA sequence: TGTGCCAGCAGCTCGGGGGGGGTACACCCCCGGCAGTACTTC. Translated: CASSSGGVHPRQYF.